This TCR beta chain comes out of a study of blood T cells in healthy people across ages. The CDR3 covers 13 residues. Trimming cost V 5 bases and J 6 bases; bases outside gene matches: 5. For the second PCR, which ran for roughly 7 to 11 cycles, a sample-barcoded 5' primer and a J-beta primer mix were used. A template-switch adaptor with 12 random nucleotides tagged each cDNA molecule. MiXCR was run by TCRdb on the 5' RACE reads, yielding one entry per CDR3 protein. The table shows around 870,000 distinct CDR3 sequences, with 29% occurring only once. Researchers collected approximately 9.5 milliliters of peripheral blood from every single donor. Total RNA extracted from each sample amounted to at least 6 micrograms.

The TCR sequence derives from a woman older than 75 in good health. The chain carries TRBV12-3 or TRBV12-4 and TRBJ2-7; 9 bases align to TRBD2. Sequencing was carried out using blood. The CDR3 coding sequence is TGTGCCAGCAGTCACGGAGCGGGAGGCGAGCAGTACTTC. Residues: CASSHGAGGEQYF.